A single T cell receptor beta chain is shown here with its context. This CDR3 is built from 18 residues. The trim removed 4 bases at V and 0 bases at J, leaving 5 bases unmatched. The V gene's germline CDR1 is KGHSH and CDR2 LQKENI. In the study's own analysis: Amplified reference gene primers provided the basis for estimating nucleated cell counts. Some clones are missing from TCRdb's copy, which holds only in-frame ones; the method was immunoSEQ multiplex PCR. D and trimming were read from the DNA, whereas the V and J calls and clone size are those reported in that table. The sample holds roughly 14,000 clones, around 94% seen once. The data belong to a study of blood T cell repertoires in COVID-19. About the study: Some COVID-19 samples were acute and others convalescent; all came from the United States, Italy and Spain. PBMCs, B-cell-depleted T cells, or T cells provided the cDNA or gDNA that made up the material.

The chain combines TRBV18 with TRBJ2-2, with TRBD2 matching 13 bases. This sequence originates from a human donor with active COVID-19. The donor label of this sample is uncertain. The sequenced material came from peripheral blood. For the CDR3, the DNA is TGTGCCAGCTCACGTAAACTAGCGGGGGGGCCGAACACCGGGGAGCTGTTTTTT. This codes for CASSRKLAGGPNTGELFF.